This TCR beta chain comes out of a study of shared T cell receptors in the human thymus. The method was immunoSEQ multiplex PCR; TCRdb's version includes in-frame clones alone and lacks a portion of them. The sample consists of 720,000 or so clones, approximately 85% of them appearing once. Germline CDR1 reads GTSNPN; CDR2 reads SVGIG (reference sequence). Unmatched junction bases numbered 8, after V lost 8 bases and J lost 8 bases. The CDR3 loop spans 11 amino acids. These records were also assigned to another study, of human thymus T cells. This second study says: Thymic resections from corrective heart surgery supplied the tissue. Related reports documented highly overlapping thymic repertoires among unrelated individuals.

The clonotype was recovered from a girl in the first two years of life with a congenital heart defect. Material: thymocytes. The rearrangement uses TRBV30 and TRBJ1-2, with 7 positions matching TRBD1. CDR3 region: CALDRVEGYTF. The CDR3 DNA follows: TGTGCCCTAGACAGGGTTGAGGGCTACACCTTC.